This note documents a single T cell receptor (delta chain) sequence. Its antigen is not known. V gave up 5 bases and J gave up 4 bases, with 14 bases separating them. The germline CDR1 and CDR2 sequences are TSWWSYY and QGS. The CDR3 spans 14 residues. The template was reverse-transcribed extracted RNA. Multiplex PCR used pooled V-gene forward primers and a constant-region reverse primer to amplify CDR3s. TCRdb re-analyzed the multiplex PCR reads via CATT. Here the sample spans about 50,000 delta-chain clones, about 15% being singletons. After alphabeta T cell depletion, CD3+ Vdelta1+ Vdelta2- thymocytes were sorted. The source of the sample is a study of Vδ1+ human thymocytes. Study-level results: Thymic delta-chain repertoires held around 20% Vdelta2 sequences and few Vdelta3, despite high sort purity. Many TRG clonotypes were shared between donors; TRD repertoires were essentially private. In the thymus, TRG and TRD repertoires looked highly polyclonal with Gaussian CDR3 lengths. Bulk repertoire data may be misinterpreted because of unexpected Vdelta2 sequences.

This chain uses TRDV1 with TRDJ1, with D perhaps matching TRDD3 (5 bases). This sequence originates from a girl less than two years old who had congenital heart surgery. Material: Vdelta1+ gamma-delta thymocytes from the thymus. This sample's subset: FACS-sorted CD3+ TCRalphabeta- TCRVdelta1+ TCRVdelta2- thymocytes. The CDR3 DNA reads TGTGCTCTTGGGAACCCCCCAGGGGGCGATAAACTCATCTTT. Translating gives CALGNPPGGDKLIF.